A single sample is the source of the 10 T cell receptor beta chains below, sequenced in a study of blood T cell repertoires in COVID-19. The repertoire was sequenced with immunoSEQ multiplex PCR; TCRdb's copy has only in-frame clones and lacks some. The table has roughly 200,000 clones, 70% to 80% seen once. Sequenced sample: peripheral blood. These receptors all stem from a woman aged 40 to 49 with COVID-19, enrolled during active disease.

This chain joins TRBV12-5 and TRBJ2-7, with a weak D call TRBD1 (5 bases). With 5 bases removed from V and 5 bases from J, the gap between germline ends came to 16 bases. Germline values: CDR1 LGHNT, CDR2 FRNRAP. The CDR3 has 14 residues. CDR3 residues: CASGTPPGNHEQYF. DNA of the CDR3: TGTGCTAGTGGTACACCCCCAGGGAACCACGAGCAGTACTTC.

CDR3 loop: CASSLGRYNYEQYF. CDR3 coding DNA: TGTGCCAGCAGCTTAGGGCGGTATAACTACGAGCAGTACTTC. This chain joins TRBV7-6 and TRBJ2-7; D gene unclear. The ends were cut back, 1 base at V and 3 bases at J, with 10 bases in the middle. CDR1 is SGHVS, CDR2 FNYEAQ, per germline. CDR3 length: 14 amino acids.

The chain carries TRBV7-9 and TRBJ2-3; D may be TRBD2 (6 bases). Germline lookup yields CDR1 SEHNR and CDR2 FQNEAQ (reference sequence). The CDR3 covers 18 residues. Trimming cost V 2 bases and J 0 bases, with 18 bases left between them. This chain's CDR3 is CASSLRLGTQSSTDTQYF. The DNA of the CDR3 is TGTGCCAGCAGCTTAAGATTGGGGACTCAATCTAGCACAGATACGCAGTATTTT.

J is TRBJ2-1 and V is TRBV29-1, with 9 bases identical to TRBD1. V was clipped by 7 bases and J by 7 bases; unmatched bases: 14. This CDR3 comprises 15 residues. CDR1 SQVTM and CDR2 ANQGSEA come from the germline V gene. CDR3 protein: CSGRAPGQGLNEQFF. CDR3 DNA sequence: TGCAGCGGCCGGGCCCCGGGACAGGGATTAAATGAGCAGTTCTTC.

This chain uses TRBV5-1 with TRBJ1-4; no clear D. CDR1 SGHRS and CDR2 YFSETQ come from the germline V gene. The V and J ends lost 0 bases and 0 bases respectively, with 6 bases between them. The CDR3 contains 15 residues. The CDR3 is CASSLVGATNEKLFF. In nucleotides, the CDR3 is TGCGCCAGCAGCTTGGTAGGAGCAACTAATGAAAAACTGTTTTTT.

The count of this clone is one. The chain is built from TRBV4-3 and TRBJ2-3, with D perhaps TRBD1 (6 bases). The CDR3 is 17 amino acids. The V end was cut by 0 bases, the J end by 2 bases, with 15 bases between. Germline-derived CDR1 and CDR2 are LGHNA and YSLEER. The CDR3: CASSQDMGAPPTDTQYF. Here the CDR3 DNA reads TGCGCCAGCAGCCAAGATATGGGGGCCCCGCCCACAGATACGCAGTATTTT.

Here the CDR3 DNA reads TGTGCCAGCGGACAAGGGGGTCGGAGTCAGCCCCAGCATTTT. It translates to CASGQGGRSQPQHF. The chain uses TRBV9 and TRBJ1-5; TRBD1 might be the D (6 bases). The length of the CDR3 is 14 residues. Germline CDR1 and CDR2: SGDLS and YYNGEE. V shed 7 bases and J shed 6 bases, with 17 bases lying between them.

The chain combines TRBV7-9 with TRBJ2-3; TRBD2 aligns across 11 bases. The CDR3 is 16 residues long. With V trimmed by 3 bases and J by 1 base, 3 bases remained unmatched. Germline-derived CDR1 and CDR2 are SEHNR and FQNEAQ (reference sequence). CDR3 DNA: TGTGCCAGCAGCTTCCTAGCGGGGGGACGCACAGATACGCAGTATTTT. It codes for CASSFLAGGRTDTQYF.

The V gene is TRBV6-5, the J gene TRBJ2-2; D uncertain. The CDR3 is 12 residues long. Trimming took 6 bases from V and 8 from J, leaving 10 bases between them. Germline V CDR1 and CDR2: MNHEY, SVGAGI. The CDR3 region is CASRQTAGELFF. In DNA, the CDR3 is TGTGCCAGCAGACAGACGGCTGGGGAGCTGTTTTTT.

The chain has TRBV11-2 and TRBJ2-6; the D gene is possibly TRBD2 (5 bases). Trimming took 0 bases from V and 0 from J, leaving 12 bases between them. The CDR3 sequence is 18 residues long. Germline V CDR1 and CDR2: SGHAT, FQNNGV. The CDR3 sequence is CASSLETRLSSGANVLTF. CDR3 DNA: TGTGCCAGCAGCTTAGAAACTAGACTGAGCTCTGGGGCCAACGTCCTGACTTTC.